Given below is one TCR beta chain in context. What it binds is not known. This sample is part of a study of Ad26.COV2.S vaccination and SARS-CoV-2 variants. Study results and limitations: Total T cell responses, in the TCR breadth and depth analyses, may have been underestimated.

V gave up 5 bases and J gave up 3 bases, with 17 bases separating them. The CDR3 is made up of 15 amino acids. Germline CDR1 SGHVS, CDR2 FQNEAQ. Documented treatment: around 19 received Ad26.COV2.S at low or high dose, single or two shots; roughly five received placebo; per-sample allocation not given. Samples were taken on day 63 after the first vaccine or placebo injection. An adult of 18-55 years in Boston served as donor. Assay used: immunoSEQ multiplex PCR; TCRdb lists only in-frame clones, some missing. The repertoire holds about 350,000 clones, with around 89% as singletons. The chain couples TRBV7-8 to TRBJ2-7; either TRBD1 or TRBD2 may supply D (5 bases each). This specimen was peripheral blood, taken in a trial of Ad26.COV2.S vaccine versus placebo. This receptor was identified in a person aged 18 to 65 who received the Ad26.COV2.S COVID-19 vaccine or a placebo. CDR3 region: CASSTDTGSVYEQYF. In DNA, the CDR3 is TGTGCCAGCAGCACGGACACGGGATCGGTCTACGAGCAGTACTTC. The full variable domain, completed using reference TRBV7-8 and TRBJ2-7, is GAGVSQSPRYKVAKRGQDVALRCDPISGHVSLFWYQQALGQGPEFLTYFQNEAQLDKSGLPSDRFFAERPEGSVSTLKIQRTQQEDSAVYLCASSTDTGSVYEQYFGPGTRLTVT.